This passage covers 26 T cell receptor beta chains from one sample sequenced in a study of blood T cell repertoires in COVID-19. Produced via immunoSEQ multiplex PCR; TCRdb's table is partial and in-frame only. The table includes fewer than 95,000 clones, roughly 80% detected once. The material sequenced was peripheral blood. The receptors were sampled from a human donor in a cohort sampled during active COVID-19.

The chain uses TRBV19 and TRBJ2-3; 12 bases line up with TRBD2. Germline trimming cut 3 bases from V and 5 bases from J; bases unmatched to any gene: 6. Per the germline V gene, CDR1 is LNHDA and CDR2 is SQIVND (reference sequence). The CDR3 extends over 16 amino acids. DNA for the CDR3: TGTGCCAGTAGTATTGCGCTAGCGGGGGGGCGAGATACGCAGTATTTT. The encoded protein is CASSIALAGGRDTQYF.

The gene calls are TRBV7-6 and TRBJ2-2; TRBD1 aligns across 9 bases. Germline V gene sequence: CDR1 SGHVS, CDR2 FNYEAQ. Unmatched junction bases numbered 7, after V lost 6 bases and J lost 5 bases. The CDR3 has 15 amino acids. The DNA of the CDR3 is TGTGCCAGCAGTTCAGGGACAGGGCGAACCGGGGAGCTGTTTTTT. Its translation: CASSSGTGRTGELFF. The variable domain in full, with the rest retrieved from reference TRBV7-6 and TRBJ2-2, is GAGVSQSPRYKVTKRGQDVALRCDPISGHVSLYWYRQALGQGPEFLTYFNYEAQQDKSGLPNDRFSAERPEGSISTLTIQRTEQRDSAMYRCASSSGTGRTGELFFGEGSRLTVL.

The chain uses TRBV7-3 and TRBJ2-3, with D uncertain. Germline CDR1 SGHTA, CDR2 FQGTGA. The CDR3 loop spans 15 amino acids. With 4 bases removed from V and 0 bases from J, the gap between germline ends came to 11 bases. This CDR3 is CASSYRGSSTDTQYF. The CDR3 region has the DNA TGTGCCAGCAGCTACCGAGGCTCTAGCACAGATACGCAGTATTTT.

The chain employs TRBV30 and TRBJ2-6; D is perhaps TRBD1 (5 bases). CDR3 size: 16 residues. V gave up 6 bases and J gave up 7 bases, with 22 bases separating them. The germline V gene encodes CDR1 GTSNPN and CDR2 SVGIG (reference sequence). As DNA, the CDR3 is TGTGCCTGCCTGACAGACCCCTCCGGCGTCGCCAACGTCCTGACTTTC. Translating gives CACLTDPSGVANVLTF.

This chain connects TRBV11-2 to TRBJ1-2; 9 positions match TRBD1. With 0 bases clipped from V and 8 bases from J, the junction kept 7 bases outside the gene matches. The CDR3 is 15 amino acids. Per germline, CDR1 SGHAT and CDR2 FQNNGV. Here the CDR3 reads CASSLDQDRGGGYTF. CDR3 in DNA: TGTGCCAGCAGCTTAGATCAGGACAGGGGTGGAGGCTACACCTTC.

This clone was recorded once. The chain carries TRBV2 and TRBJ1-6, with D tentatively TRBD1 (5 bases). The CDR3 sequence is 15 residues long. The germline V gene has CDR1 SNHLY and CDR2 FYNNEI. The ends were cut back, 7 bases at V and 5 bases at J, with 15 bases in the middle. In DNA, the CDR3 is TGTGCCAGCATTAATCAGGGCAGGGATAATTCACCCCTCCACTTT. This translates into CASINQGRDNSPLHF. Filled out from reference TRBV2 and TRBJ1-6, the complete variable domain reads EPEVTQTPSHQVTQMGQEVILRCVPISNHLYFYWYRQILGQKVEFLVSFYNNEISEKSEIFDDQFSVERPDGSNFTLKIRSTKLEDSAMYFCASINQGRDNSPLHFGNGTRLTVT.

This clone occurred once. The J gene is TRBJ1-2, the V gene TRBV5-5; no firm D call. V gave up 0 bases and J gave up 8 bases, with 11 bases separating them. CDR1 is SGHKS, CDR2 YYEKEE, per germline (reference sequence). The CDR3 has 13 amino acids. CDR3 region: CASSLVSGLGYTF. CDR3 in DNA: TGTGCCAGCAGCTTGGTTTCGGGTTTGGGCTACACCTTC.

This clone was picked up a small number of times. This CDR3 reads CASSSHSGELFF. The CDR3 region has the DNA TGTGCCAGCAGCTCTCACTCCGGGGAGCTGTTTTTT. The chain uses TRBV7-3 and TRBJ2-2; the D is unclear. Trimming shortened V by 4 bases and J by 6 bases, and 6 bases separated the two germline ends. Germline V gives CDR1 SGHTA, CDR2 FQGTGA. CDR3 length: 12 amino acids.

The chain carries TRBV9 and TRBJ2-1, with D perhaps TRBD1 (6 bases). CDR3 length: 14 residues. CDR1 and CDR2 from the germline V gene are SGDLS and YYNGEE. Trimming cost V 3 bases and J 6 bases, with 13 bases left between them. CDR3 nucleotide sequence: TGTGCCAGCAGCGAAGTAACAGGGTCCAATGAGCAGTTCTTC. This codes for CASSEVTGSNEQFF.

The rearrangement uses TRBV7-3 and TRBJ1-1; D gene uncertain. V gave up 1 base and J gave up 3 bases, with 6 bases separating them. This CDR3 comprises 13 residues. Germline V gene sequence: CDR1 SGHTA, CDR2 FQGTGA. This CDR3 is CASSLRPDTEAFF. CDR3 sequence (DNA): TGTGCCAGCAGCTTAAGGCCAGACACTGAAGCTTTCTTT.

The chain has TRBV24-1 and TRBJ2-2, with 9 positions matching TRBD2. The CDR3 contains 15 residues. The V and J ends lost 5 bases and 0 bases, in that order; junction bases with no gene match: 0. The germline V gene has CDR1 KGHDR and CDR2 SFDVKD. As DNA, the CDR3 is TGTGCCACCAGTGGCGGGGGGGCGAACACCGGGGAGCTGTTTTTT. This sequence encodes CATSGGGANTGELFF.

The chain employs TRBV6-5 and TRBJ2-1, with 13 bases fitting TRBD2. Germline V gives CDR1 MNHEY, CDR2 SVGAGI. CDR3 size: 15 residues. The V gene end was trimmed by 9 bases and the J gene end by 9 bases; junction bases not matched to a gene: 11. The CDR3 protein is CASTSGGAARREQFF. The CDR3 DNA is TGTGCCAGTACTAGCGGGGGGGCCGCTCGTCGTGAGCAGTTCTTC.

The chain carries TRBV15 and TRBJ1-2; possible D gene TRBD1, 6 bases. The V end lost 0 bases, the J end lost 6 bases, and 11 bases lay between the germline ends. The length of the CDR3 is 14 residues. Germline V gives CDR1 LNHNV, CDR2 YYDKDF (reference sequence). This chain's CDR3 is CATSRDQAGDGYTF. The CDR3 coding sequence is TGTGCCACCAGCAGAGACCAGGCAGGGGATGGCTACACCTTC.

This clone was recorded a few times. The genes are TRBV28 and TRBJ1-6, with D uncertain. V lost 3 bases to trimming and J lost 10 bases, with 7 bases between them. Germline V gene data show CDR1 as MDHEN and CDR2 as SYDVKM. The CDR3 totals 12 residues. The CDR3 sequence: CASSFLVSPLHF. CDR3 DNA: TGTGCCAGCAGTTTTCTAGTCTCACCCCTCCACTTT. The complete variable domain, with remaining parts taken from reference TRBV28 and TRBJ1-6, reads DVKVTQSSRYLVKRTGEKVFLECVQDMDHENMFWYRQDPGLGLRLIYFSYDVKMKEKGDIPEGYSVSREKKERFSLILESASTNQTSMYLCASSFLVSPLHFGNGTRLTVT.

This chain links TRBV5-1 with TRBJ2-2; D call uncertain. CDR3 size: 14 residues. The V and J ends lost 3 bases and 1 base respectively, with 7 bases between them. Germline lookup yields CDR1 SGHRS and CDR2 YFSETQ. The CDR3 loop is CASSSGQNTGELFF. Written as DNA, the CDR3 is TGCGCCAGCAGCTCTGGCCAGAACACCGGGGAGCTGTTTTTT.

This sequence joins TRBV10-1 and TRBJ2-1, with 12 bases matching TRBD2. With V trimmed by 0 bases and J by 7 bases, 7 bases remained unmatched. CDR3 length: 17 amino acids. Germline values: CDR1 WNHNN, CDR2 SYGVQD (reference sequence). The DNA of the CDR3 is TGCGCCAGCAGTGAGTCTCCCCTAGCGGGGGGGCATAATGAGCAGTTCTTC. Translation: CASSESPLAGGHNEQFF.

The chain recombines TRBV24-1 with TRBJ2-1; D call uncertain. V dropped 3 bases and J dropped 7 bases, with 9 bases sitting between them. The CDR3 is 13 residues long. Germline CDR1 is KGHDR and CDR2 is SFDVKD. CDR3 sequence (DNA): TGTGCCACCAGTGATAGGTCTAGTAATGAGCAGTTCTTC. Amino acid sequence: CATSDRSSNEQFF.

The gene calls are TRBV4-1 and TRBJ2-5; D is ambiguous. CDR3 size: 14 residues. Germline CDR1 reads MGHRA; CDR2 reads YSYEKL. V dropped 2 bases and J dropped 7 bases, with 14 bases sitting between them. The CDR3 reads CASSQSDLYGTQYF. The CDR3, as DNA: TGCGCCAGCAGCCAAAGTGACTTGTATGGGACCCAGTACTTC.

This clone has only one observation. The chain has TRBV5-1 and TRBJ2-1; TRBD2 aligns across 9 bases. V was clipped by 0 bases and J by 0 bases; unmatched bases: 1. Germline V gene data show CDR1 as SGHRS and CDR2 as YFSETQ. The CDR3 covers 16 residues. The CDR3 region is CASSLGGGVSYNEQFF. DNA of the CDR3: TGCGCCAGCAGCTTGGGCGGGGGGGTCTCCTACAATGAGCAGTTCTTC.

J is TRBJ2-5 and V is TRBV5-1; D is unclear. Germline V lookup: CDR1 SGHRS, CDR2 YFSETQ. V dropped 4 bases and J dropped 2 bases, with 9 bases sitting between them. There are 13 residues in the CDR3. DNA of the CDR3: TGCGCCAGCAGCAGGCAGGTACAAGAGACCCAGTACTTC. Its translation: CASSRQVQETQYF.

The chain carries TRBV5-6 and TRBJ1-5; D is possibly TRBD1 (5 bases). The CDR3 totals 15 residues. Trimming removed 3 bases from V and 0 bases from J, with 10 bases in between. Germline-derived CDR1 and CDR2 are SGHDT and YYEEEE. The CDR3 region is CASSWGENSNQPQHF. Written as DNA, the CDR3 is TGTGCCAGCAGCTGGGGGGAAAATAGCAATCAGCCCCAGCATTTT.

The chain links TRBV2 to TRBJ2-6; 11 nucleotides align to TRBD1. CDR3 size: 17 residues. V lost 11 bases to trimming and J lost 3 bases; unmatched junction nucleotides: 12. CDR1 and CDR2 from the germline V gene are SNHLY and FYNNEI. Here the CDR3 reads CAASPDRGPYGANVLTF. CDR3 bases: TGTGCCGCGTCCCCGGACAGGGGGCCGTATGGGGCCAACGTCCTGACTTTC.

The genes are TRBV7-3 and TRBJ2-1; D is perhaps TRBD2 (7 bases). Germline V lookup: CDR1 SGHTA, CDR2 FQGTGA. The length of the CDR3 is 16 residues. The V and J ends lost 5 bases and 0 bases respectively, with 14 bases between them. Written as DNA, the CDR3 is TGTGCCAGCAGCCCGATCGGGGGGCACTCCTACAATGAGCAGTTCTTC. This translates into CASSPIGGHSYNEQFF. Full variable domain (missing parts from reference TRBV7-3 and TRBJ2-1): GAGVSQTPSNKVTEKGKYVELRCDPISGHTALYWYRQSLGQGPEFLIYFQGTGAADDSGLPNDRFFAVRPEGSVSTLKIQRTERGDSAVYLCASSPIGGHSYNEQFFGPGTRLTVL.

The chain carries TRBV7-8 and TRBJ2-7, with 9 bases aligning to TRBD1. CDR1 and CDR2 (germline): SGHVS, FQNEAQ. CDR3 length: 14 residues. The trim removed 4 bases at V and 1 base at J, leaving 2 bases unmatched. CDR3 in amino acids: CASSWGQGSYEQYF. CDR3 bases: TGTGCCAGCAGCTGGGGACAGGGTTCCTACGAGCAGTACTTC.

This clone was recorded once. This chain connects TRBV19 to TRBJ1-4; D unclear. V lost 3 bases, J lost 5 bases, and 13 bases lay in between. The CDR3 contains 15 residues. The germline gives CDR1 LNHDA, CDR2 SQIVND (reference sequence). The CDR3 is CASSMARLRNEKLFF. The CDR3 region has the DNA TGTGCCAGTAGTATGGCTAGGTTACGGAATGAAAAACTGTTTTTT.

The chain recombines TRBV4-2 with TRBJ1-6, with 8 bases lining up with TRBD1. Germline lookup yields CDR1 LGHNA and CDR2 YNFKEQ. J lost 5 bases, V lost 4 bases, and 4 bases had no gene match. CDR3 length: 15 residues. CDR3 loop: CASSRGQGNNSPLHF. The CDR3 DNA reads TGTGCCAGCAGCCGCGGACAGGGAAATAATTCACCCCTCCACTTT.